This entry is about one TCR beta chain. The germline CDR1 and CDR2 sequences are SGHNT and YENEEA. The V gene lost 5 bases and the J gene lost 0 bases, with 14 bases spanning the gap. CDR3 length equals 16 residues. The data were obtained in a study of control samples from healthy donors and cancer patients. Measured with immunoSEQ multiplex PCR; TCRdb has only the in-frame clones, and not every one. The sample has 120,000 or so clones, 85% to 95% seen once. J is TRBJ2-1 and V is TRBV11-3, with D tentatively TRBD2 (6 bases). This TCR was recovered from a man aged 80 or over with head and neck cancer. The sequencing sample was made of PBMCs. CDR3 nucleotides: TGTGCCAGCAGCCCGGGACTCGATAGCTCCTACAATGAGCAGTTCTTC. Translating gives CASSPGLDSSYNEQFF.